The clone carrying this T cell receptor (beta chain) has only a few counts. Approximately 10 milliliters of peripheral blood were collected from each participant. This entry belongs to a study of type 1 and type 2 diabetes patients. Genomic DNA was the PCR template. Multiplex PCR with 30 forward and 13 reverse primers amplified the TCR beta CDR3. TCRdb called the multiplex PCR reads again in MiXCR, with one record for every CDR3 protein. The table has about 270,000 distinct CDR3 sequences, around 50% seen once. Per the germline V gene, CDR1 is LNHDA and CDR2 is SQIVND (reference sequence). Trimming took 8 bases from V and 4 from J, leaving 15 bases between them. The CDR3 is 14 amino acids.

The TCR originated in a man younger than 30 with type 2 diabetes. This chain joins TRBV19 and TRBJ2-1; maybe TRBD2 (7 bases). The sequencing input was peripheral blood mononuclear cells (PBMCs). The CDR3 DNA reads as TGTGCCAGTTCGGTGGAGGGGGGGTACAATGAGCAGTTCTTC. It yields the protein CASSVEGGYNEQFF.